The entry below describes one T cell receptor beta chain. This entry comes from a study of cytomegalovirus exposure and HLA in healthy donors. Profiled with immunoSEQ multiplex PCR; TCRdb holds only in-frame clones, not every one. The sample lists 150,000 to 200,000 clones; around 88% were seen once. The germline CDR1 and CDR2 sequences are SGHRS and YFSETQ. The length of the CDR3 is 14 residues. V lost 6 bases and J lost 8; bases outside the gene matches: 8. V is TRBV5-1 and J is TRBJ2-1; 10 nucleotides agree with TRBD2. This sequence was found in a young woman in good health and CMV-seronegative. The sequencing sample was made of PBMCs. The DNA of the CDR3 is TGCGCCAGCAAAGGACTAGCGGTATGGGATGAGCAGTTCTTC. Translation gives CASKGLAVWDEQFF. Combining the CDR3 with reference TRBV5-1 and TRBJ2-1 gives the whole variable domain KAGVTQTPRYLIKTRGQQVTLSCSPISGHRSVSWYQQTPGQGLQFLFEYFSETQRNKGNFPGRFSGRQFSNSRSEMNVSTLELGDSALYLCASKGLAVWDEQFFGPGTRLTVL.